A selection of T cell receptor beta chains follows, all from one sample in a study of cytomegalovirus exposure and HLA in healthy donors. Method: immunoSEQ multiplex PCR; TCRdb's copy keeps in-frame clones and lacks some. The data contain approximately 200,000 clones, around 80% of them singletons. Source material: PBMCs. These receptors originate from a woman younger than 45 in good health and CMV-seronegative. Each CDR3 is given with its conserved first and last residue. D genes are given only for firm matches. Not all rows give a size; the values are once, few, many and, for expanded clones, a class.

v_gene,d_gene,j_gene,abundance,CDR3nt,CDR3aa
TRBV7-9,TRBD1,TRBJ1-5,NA,TGTGCCAGCAGCTACGGACAGGGCCCTAGCAATCAGCCCCAGCATTTT,CASSYGQGPSNQPQHF
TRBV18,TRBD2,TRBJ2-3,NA,TGTGCCAGCTCACCACAACGGCCGGGACTAGCATCCGATACGCAGTATTTT,CASSPQRPGLASDTQYF
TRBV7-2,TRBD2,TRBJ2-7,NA,TGTGCCAGCAGCTTCTTAGCGGGTTACGAGCAGTACTTC,CASSFLAGYEQYF
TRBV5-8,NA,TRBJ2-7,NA,TGTGCCAGCAGCTCGAGACAGGCCGGGGACTACGAGCAGTACTTC,CASSSRQAGDYEQYF
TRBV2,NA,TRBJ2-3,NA,TGTGCCAGCAGCACACAGGTCACAGATACGCAGTATTTT,CASSTQVTDTQYF
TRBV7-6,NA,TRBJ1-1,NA,TGTGCCAGCGGGGGAGGCACTGAAGCTTTCTTT,CASGGGTEAFF
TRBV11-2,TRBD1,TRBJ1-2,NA,TGTGCCAGCAGGGAGGACAGGGCTCACTATGGCTACACCTTC,CASREDRAHYGYTF
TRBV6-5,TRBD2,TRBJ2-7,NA,TGTGCCAGCAGTCTCACTAGCGGGGGGGCAGGCGAGCAGTACTTC,CASSLTSGGAGEQYF
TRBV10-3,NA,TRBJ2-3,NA,TGTGCCATCAGGGCATATAAAGACACAGATACGCAGTATTTT,CAIRAYKDTDTQYF
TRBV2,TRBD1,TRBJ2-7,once,TGTGCCAGCAGTGCGGACAGGGAAGCCTACGAGCAGTACTTC,CASSADREAYEQYF
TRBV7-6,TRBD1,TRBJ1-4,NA,TGTGCCAGCAGCTTAGCGGACAGGGTAGGAGGGGAAAAACTGTTTTTT,CASSLADRVGGEKLFF
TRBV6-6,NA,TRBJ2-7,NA,TGTGCCAGCAGTTACGCCGGCGGGGCCTACGAGCAGTACTTC,CASSYAGGAYEQYF
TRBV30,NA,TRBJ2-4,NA,TGTGCCTGGGAGGGAGGAGCCAAGGCTCCTCAGTACTTC,CAWEGGAKAPQYF
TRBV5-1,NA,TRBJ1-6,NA,TGCGCCAGCAGCTCGGGGGGGACACTTCTCGGTAATTCACCCCTCCACTTT,CASSSGGTLLGNSPLHF
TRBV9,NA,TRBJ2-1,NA,TGTGCCAGCAGCGTAGACGAAGGGGCCTCACTAAACAATGAGCAGTTCTTC,CASSVDEGASLNNEQFF
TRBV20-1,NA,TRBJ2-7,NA,TGCAGTGCCTTCACAGGGTCCGAGCAGTACTTC,CSAFTGSEQYF
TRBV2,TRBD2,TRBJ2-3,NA,TGTGCCAGCAGCCCCCTCGGACTAGCGCCAGATACGCAGTATTTT,CASSPLGLAPDTQYF
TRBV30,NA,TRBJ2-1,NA,TGTGCCTGGGGGCGGGGGCCCCTGGTAAGGGAGCAGTTCTTC,CAWGRGPLVREQFF
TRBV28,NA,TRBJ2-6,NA,TGTGCCAGCAGTTACCCCGGTTCGGGCTCTGGGGCCAACGTCCTGACTTTC,CASSYPGSGSGANVLTF
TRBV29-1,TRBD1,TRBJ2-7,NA,TGCAGCGGCTCCGGGACAGGGGACTACGAGCAGTACTTC,CSGSGTGDYEQYF
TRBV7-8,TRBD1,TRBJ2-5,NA,TGTGCCAGCAGCCCTCGACTACCGGGACAGTTTTTTCTGGAGACCCAGTACTTC,CASSPRLPGQFFLETQYF
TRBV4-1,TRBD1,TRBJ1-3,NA,TGCGCCAGCAGCCAACCCGGACAGGCCTCTGGAAACACCATATATTTT,CASSQPGQASGNTIYF
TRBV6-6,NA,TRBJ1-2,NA,TGTGCCAGCAGACTGCCCTACCCCAGCGGTTCGGGTGGCTACACCTTC,CASRLPYPSGSGGYTF
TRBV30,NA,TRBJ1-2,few,TGTGCCTGGAGTTGGGACACCCTTCGGAGAGGCTACACCTTC,CAWSWDTLRRGYTF
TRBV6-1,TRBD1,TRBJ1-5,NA,TGTGCCAGCAACCCGACAGGGTCTTATCAGCCCCAGCATTTT,CASNPTGSYQPQHF
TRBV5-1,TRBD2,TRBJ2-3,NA,TGCGCCAGCAGCTTGGTACCTAGCGGAGCTAGCACAGATACGCAGTATTTT,CASSLVPSGASTDTQYF
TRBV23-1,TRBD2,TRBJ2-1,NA,TGCGCCAGCAGTCGGAGACTAGCGGGCTGGAGCTCCTACAATGAGCAGTTCTTC,CASSRRLAGWSSYNEQFF
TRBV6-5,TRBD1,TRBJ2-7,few,TGTGCCAGCAGGAGAAGGACAGGGGCCTACGAGCAGTACTTC,CASRRRTGAYEQYF
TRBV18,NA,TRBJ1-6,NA,TGTGCCAGCTCCCCTAGGGGCCACAGGGTGAGTAATTCACCCCTCCACTTT,CASSPRGHRVSNSPLHF
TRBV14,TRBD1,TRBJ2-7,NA,TGTGCCAGCAGCCAAGCCAGGGGGACCTACGAGCAGTACTTC,CASSQARGTYEQYF
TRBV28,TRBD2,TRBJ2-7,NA,TGTGCCAGCAGTTACCGAGCGGGGTACGTTGGGCAGTACTTC,CASSYRAGYVGQYF
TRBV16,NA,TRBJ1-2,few,TGTGCCAGCAGCCAGTCGGTTAACTATGGCTACACCTTC,CASSQSVNYGYTF
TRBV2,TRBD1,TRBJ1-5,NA,TGTGCCAGCAGGTACAGGGGTCTTAGCAATCAGCCCCAGCATTTT,CASRYRGLSNQPQHF
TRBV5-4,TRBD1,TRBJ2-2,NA,TGTGCCAGCAGCTTGCAGGGGGAAACGAACACCGGGGAGCTGTTTTTT,CASSLQGETNTGELFF
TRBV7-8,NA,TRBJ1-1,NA,TGTGCCAGCAGTTCCTCGGGGGTCGGTAGCACTGAAGCTTTCTTT,CASSSSGVGSTEAFF
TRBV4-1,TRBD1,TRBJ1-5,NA,TGCGCCAGCAGCCGGACAGGGAATCAGCCCCAGCATTTT,CASSRTGNQPQHF
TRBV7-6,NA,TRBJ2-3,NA,TGTGCCAGCAGCGACAGGGATACGCAGTATTTT,CASSDRDTQYF
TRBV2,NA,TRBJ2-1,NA,TGTGCCAGCAGTGAGAATGACCGACTCAATGAGCAGTTCTTC,CASSENDRLNEQFF
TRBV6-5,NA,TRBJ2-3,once,TGTGCCAGCAGTTACGGTGGAGGGTCGAGATATACGCAGTATTTT,CASSYGGGSRYTQYF
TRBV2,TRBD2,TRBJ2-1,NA,TGTGCCAGCAGATCACTAGCGGGTCAACTCAATGAGCAGTTCTTC,CASRSLAGQLNEQFF
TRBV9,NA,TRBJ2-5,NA,TGTGCCAGCAGCGTAGGAGATGTGGAGACCCAGTACTTC,CASSVGDVETQYF
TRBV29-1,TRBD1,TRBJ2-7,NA,TGCAGCGTTGAAGATCGTCAGGGGGTAGGGTACGAGCAGTACTTC,CSVEDRQGVGYEQYF
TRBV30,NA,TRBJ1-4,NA,TGTGCCTGGAGGTCGGGACACATCGCAACTAATGAAAAACTGTTTTTT,CAWRSGHIATNEKLFF
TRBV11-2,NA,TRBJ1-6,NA,TGTGCCAGCAGCTTAGATCGAGGCAGGGTTCGTTCACCCCTCCACTTT,CASSLDRGRVRSPLHF
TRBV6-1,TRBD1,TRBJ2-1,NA,TGTGCCAGCAGTGAAGCTATACAGGGGGCGCGATTCTTC,CASSEAIQGARFF
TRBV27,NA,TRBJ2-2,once,TGTGCCAGCAGTTTAGAAAGGGGCGGGGAGCTGTTTTTT,CASSLERGGELFF
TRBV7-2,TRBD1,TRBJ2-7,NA,TGTGCCAGCAGCTTAGAACCAGGGGGAATCTACGAGCAGTACTTC,CASSLEPGGIYEQYF
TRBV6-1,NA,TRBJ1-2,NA,TGTGCCAGCAGTGAAGAATGGGGAAGCCGAGGCAGGGTCTACACCTTC,CASSEEWGSRGRVYTF
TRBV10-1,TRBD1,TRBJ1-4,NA,TGCGCCAGCAGTCCGACAGGGGGTGAAAAACTGTTTTTT,CASSPTGGEKLFF
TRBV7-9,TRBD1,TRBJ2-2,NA,TGTGCCAGCAGCCGCGGACAGGGGAGGTCCTTGAGGCTGTTTTTT,CASSRGQGRSLRLFF
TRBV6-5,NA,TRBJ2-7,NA,TGTGCCAGCAGGCCGTCGGGGACTTACGAGCAGTACTTC,CASRPSGTYEQYF
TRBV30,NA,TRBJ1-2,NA,TGTGCCTGGATAACGCAGGGTGTCTATGGCTACACCTTC,CAWITQGVYGYTF
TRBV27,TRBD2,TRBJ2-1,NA,TGTGCCAGCAGTCCGCTATCGGGGGGGCGGAACAATGAGCAGTTCTTC,CASSPLSGGRNNEQFF
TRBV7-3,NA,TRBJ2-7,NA,TGTGCCAGCAGCCTCCCATCGGGCGAGCAGTACTTC,CASSLPSGEQYF
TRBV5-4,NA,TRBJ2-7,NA,TGTGCCAGCAGCCCAAGGACAGCTAGCCTCTCCTACGAGCAGTACTTC,CASSPRTASLSYEQYF
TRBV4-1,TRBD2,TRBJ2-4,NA,TGCGCCAGCAGCGAAGGGGTTCTAGCGGGGGTAGCCAAAAACATTCAGTACTTC,CASSEGVLAGVAKNIQYF
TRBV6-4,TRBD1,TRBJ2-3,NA,TGTGCCAGCAGTGACTCGGGGACAGGGGCGCCAGATACGCAGTATTTT,CASSDSGTGAPDTQYF
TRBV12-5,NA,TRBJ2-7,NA,TGTGCTAGTGGTTTGGGGACAGTTGGCGAGCAGTACTTC,CASGLGTVGEQYF
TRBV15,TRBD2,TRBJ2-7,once,TGTGCCACCAGCAGGGACACCGGGACGGGAGGCTACGAGCAGTACTTC,CATSRDTGTGGYEQYF
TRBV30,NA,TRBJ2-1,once,TGTGCCTGGAGTGTCTCTGGGTGGGCCGTTGCCTACAATGAGCAGTTCTTC,CAWSVSGWAVAYNEQFF